This entry concerns a single TCR beta chain. This sample was taken from a study of blood T cell repertoires in COVID-19. Across the whole study: PBMCs, B-cell-depleted T cells, or T cells provided the cDNA or gDNA that made up the material.

This table comes from immunoSEQ multiplex PCR, and its TCRdb copy is limited to in-frame clones, with some not included. The sample lists about 270,000 clones, roughly 93% seen once, with 2% to 2.5% in the top ten. Germline V lookup: CDR1 SNHLY, CDR2 FYNNEI. This CDR3 has 14 amino acids. V dropped 9 bases and J dropped 5; count of bases not matched to a gene: 10. This clonotype was obtained from a woman in her thirties or forties with acute COVID-19. The J gene is TRBJ2-1, the V gene TRBV2; the match to TRBD1 covers 7 bases. The sample taken for sequencing was PBMCs or T cells enriched from blood (not recorded which). The CDR3 sequence is CARDGTENNNEQFF. The DNA for the CDR3 is TGTGCCAGAGACGGGACAGAGAACAACAATGAGCAGTTCTTC.